Each of the 21 T cell receptor beta chains below was sequenced from the same sample in a study of T cells in Graves' hyperthyroidism and ophthalmopathy. TCR beta CDR3 regions were amplified from RNA transcripts. TCR CDR3 regions were first amplified by RT-PCR with HTBI primers. Via MiXCR, TCRdb re-called the multiplex PCR reads, giving one row per CDR3 protein. The data show around 300,000 distinct CDR3 sequences, around 14% seen once. The sequencing sample was made of blood. All receptors come from a woman in her 30s with Graves' hyperthyroidism.

The chain's CDR3 is CASGQREGANTEAFF. In nucleotides, the CDR3 is TGTGCCAGCGGACAGAGGGAGGGGGCGAACACTGAAGCTTTCTTT. V is TRBV3-1 and J is TRBJ1-1; 7 bases line up with TRBD1. The V gene end was trimmed by 8 bases and the J gene end by 1 base; junction bases not matched to a gene: 10. CDR3 size: 15 residues. CDR1 and CDR2 (germline): LGHDT, YNNKEL (reference sequence).

This clonotype was counted between two and nine times. The chain joins TRBV10-3 to TRBJ2-5; D possibly matches TRBD1 or TRBD2 (5 bases each). Germline CDR1 and CDR2: ENHRY and SYGVKD. V was trimmed by 0 bases and J by 4 bases, leaving 9 bases between them. This CDR3 region has 14 residues. The CDR3 bases are TGTGCCATCAGTGAGTCGAATGGGGGAGAGACCCAGTACTTC. It specifies CAISESNGGETQYF.

This clonotype was picked up many times. V and J are TRBV7-6 and TRBJ2-5, with a tentative D call TRBD2 (6 bases). Germline assignment: CDR1 SGHVS and CDR2 FNYEAQ. The V gene lost 5 bases and the J gene lost 5 bases, with 15 bases spanning the gap. The CDR3 consists of 14 residues. The CDR3 nucleotides read TGTGCCAGCAGCCCGGGAGACCGAGGGGAGACCCAGTACTTC. It translates to CASSPGDRGETQYF.

This clonotype was found many times. V gene TRBV2 combines with J gene TRBJ2-5; D might be TRBD2 (6 bases). Trimming removed 6 bases from V and 5 bases from J, with 16 bases in between. CDR3 length equals 14 residues. Germline V gene data show CDR1 as SNHLY and CDR2 as FYNNEI. CDR3 sequence reads: CASSPRRGRETQYF. For the CDR3, the DNA is TGTGCCAGCAGCCCCCGGAGGGGCAGGGAGACCCAGTACTTC.

In this sample, this clonotype turned up a few times. The chain links TRBV19 to TRBJ2-1, with D unresolved. V was shortened by 5 bases and J by 4 bases, with 12 bases between the two germline ends. This CDR3 has 14 residues. Germline CDR1 reads LNHDA; CDR2 reads SQIVND (reference sequence). The CDR3 spells CASSFILLYNEQFF. The CDR3 nucleotides are TGTGCCAGTAGTTTTATATTACTATACAATGAGCAGTTCTTC.

The chain uses TRBV5-1 and TRBJ2-1; the match to TRBD2 covers 14 bases. The CDR3 loop spans 16 amino acids. J was trimmed by 7 bases and V by 4 bases; bases with no gene match: 7. The germline V gene encodes CDR1 SGHRS and CDR2 YFSETQ. The CDR3 protein is CASSPEGLAGENEQFF. CDR3 DNA sequence: TGCGCCAGCAGCCCCGAGGGACTAGCGGGAGAAAATGAGCAGTTCTTC.

This clonotype was counted ten times or more. The chain employs TRBV7-8 and TRBJ1-5, with a tentative D call TRBD1 (6 bases). There are 14 residues in the CDR3. The germline V gene encodes CDR1 SGHVS and CDR2 FQNEAQ. V shed 2 bases and J shed 6 bases, with 11 bases lying between them. DNA for the CDR3: TGTGCCAGCAGCTTACCAGGGGAGTTTCAGCCCCAGCATTTT. Protein: CASSLPGEFQPQHF.

This clonotype showed up many times. This rearrangement joins TRBV7-8 to TRBJ2-7; D is uncertain. The CDR3 length is 13 residues. Looked up from germline, CDR1 is SGHVS and CDR2 is FQNEAQ. Between the trimmed V and J ends, which lost 7 bases and 5 bases, there was a span of 15 bases. The CDR3 sequence is CASTRGESDEQYF. In nucleotides, the CDR3 is TGTGCCAGCACCCGAGGCGAGTCGGACGAGCAGTACTTC.

This clonotype was observed a handful of times. This rearrangement joins TRBV5-1 to TRBJ2-1; D is perhaps TRBD1 (6 bases). CDR1 and CDR2 from the germline V gene are SGHRS and YFSETQ. The V end lost 4 bases, the J end lost 3 bases, and 17 bases lay between the germline ends. CDR3 length: 16 amino acids. The CDR3 region is CASSQLGGASYNEQFF. The CDR3 DNA reads TGCGCCAGCAGCCAGCTTGGGGGCGCAAGCTACAATGAGCAGTTCTTC.

This clonotype has at least ten counts. V usage is TRBV19 and J usage is TRBJ2-7, with D maybe TRBD1 (5 bases). V lost 3 bases, J lost 0 bases, and 9 bases lay in between. CDR3 length equals 14 residues. Germline loops: CDR1 LNHDA, CDR2 SQIVND (reference sequence). In nucleotides, the CDR3 is TGTGCCAGTAGTATCCAGGACACCTCCTACGAGCAGTACTTC. Translating gives CASSIQDTSYEQYF.

This clonotype was counted a single time. V usage is TRBV29-1 and J usage is TRBJ2-7, with D tentatively TRBD2 (6 bases). The CDR3 has 12 amino acids. Trimming stripped 7 bases from V and 1 base from J, with 11 bases between. Germline lookup yields CDR1 SQVTM and CDR2 ANQGSEA. CDR3 coding DNA: TGCAGCGCGGAGGGAGCGTCCTACGAGCAGTACTTC. Encoded protein: CSAEGASYEQYF.

This clonotype was recorded many times. This chain connects TRBV19 to TRBJ1-2, with D possibly TRBD1 on 5 matching bases. CDR1 is LNHDA, CDR2 SQIVND, per germline (reference sequence). The CDR3 extends over 11 amino acids. Trimming shortened V by 6 bases and J by 7 bases, and 9 bases separated the two germline ends. The CDR3 reads CASRLRAGYTF. The DNA for the CDR3 is TGTGCCAGTAGGCTCAGGGCTGGCTACACCTTC.

This clonotype came up many times. The chain carries TRBV10-2 and TRBJ1-5; the D is unclear. Germline V gene sequence: CDR1 WSHSY, CDR2 SAAADI. With 3 bases removed from V and 8 bases from J, the gap between germline ends came to 11 bases. The CDR3 has 13 amino acids. CDR3 DNA sequence: TGCGCCAGCAGTGAAAGGGTGCCGGAGCCCCAGCATTTT. It specifies CASSERVPEPQHF.

This clonotype was recorded at least ten times. The J gene is TRBJ1-2, the V gene TRBV20-1; no definite D call. The CDR3 has 12 residues. Trimming left V 0 bases short and J 7 bases short, with 9 bases between. Germline CDR1 is DFQATT and CDR2 is SNEGSKA (reference sequence). CDR3 nucleotides: TGCAGTGCTAGAGATTATGGGGTTGGCTACACCTTC. This translates into CSARDYGVGYTF.

The chain is built from TRBV30 and TRBJ2-5; D tentatively fits TRBD1 or TRBD2 (5 bases each). Per germline, CDR1 GTSNPN and CDR2 SVGIG (reference sequence). Trimming removed 3 bases from V and 2 bases from J, with 13 bases in between. This CDR3 comprises 14 residues. DNA of the CDR3: TGTGCCTGGAGCCCTCCGGGACCGCAAGAGACCCAGTACTTC. This encodes CAWSPPGPQETQYF.

This clonotype was detected ten times or more. The V and J genes are TRBV7-2 and TRBJ1-1; tentative D call: TRBD1 (5 bases). The CDR3 loop spans 15 amino acids. Between the trimmed V and J ends, which lost 1 base and 4 bases, there was a span of 13 bases. Germline CDR1 reads SGHTA; CDR2 reads FQGNSA. CDR3 nucleotides: TGTGCCAGCAGCTTAGGTGGTGGGGGGAGCACTGAAGCTTTCTTT. This sequence encodes CASSLGGGGSTEAFF.

This clonotype was detected many times. V usage is TRBV20-1 and J usage is TRBJ2-1; 7 bases are shared with TRBD1. The CDR3 is made up of 14 amino acids. V lost 6 bases, J lost 6 bases, and 11 bases stayed unmatched. The germline V gene encodes CDR1 DFQATT and CDR2 SNEGSKA (reference sequence). CDR3 DNA: TGCAGTGCCCCGCCTATGGACAGGCTCAATGAGCAGTTCTTC. As protein: CSAPPMDRLNEQFF.

The table lists this clonotype with a few counts. J is TRBJ1-3 and V is TRBV6-1; 8 bases match TRBD1. V lost 10 bases to trimming and J lost 0 bases; unmatched junction nucleotides: 8. Germline CDR1 reads MNHNS; CDR2 reads SASEGT. The CDR3 is made up of 15 amino acids. This chain's CDR3 is CAITGQAISGNTIYF. For the CDR3, the DNA is TGTGCCATCACGGGACAGGCGATCTCTGGAAACACCATATATTTT.

There are many counts of this clonotype. The chain combines TRBV2 with TRBJ2-2; possibly TRBD1 for D (5 bases). The V and J ends lost 10 bases and 5 bases respectively, with 14 bases between them. This CDR3 comprises 13 residues. CDR1 and CDR2 from the germline V gene are SNHLY and FYNNEI. The DNA for the CDR3 is TGTGCCACTACGACAGTTCCAACCGGGGAGCTGTTTTTT. This encodes CATTTVPTGELFF.

This chain connects TRBV12-3 or TRBV12-4 to TRBJ2-7, with D maybe TRBD2 (6 bases). With 5 bases removed from V and 3 bases from J, the gap between germline ends came to 20 bases. The CDR3 is 16 amino acids. The CDR3 sequence is CASSGGALISNYEQYF. Written as DNA, the CDR3 is TGTGCCAGCAGTGGAGGGGCGCTGATTTCCAACTACGAGCAGTACTTC.

On this clonotype: Since a much larger clone is just one base distant, this may be a read error. The rearrangement uses TRBV30 and TRBJ2-1; 7 nucleotides match TRBD2. The CDR3 runs to 13 residues. Germline CDR1 and CDR2: GTSNPN and SVGIG (reference sequence). The V gene end was trimmed by 5 bases and the J gene end by 8 bases; junction bases not matched to a gene: 9. CDR3: CAWGAVGRDEQFF. CDR3 DNA: TGTGCCTGGGGTGCGGTGGGGAGGGATGAGCAGTTCTTC.